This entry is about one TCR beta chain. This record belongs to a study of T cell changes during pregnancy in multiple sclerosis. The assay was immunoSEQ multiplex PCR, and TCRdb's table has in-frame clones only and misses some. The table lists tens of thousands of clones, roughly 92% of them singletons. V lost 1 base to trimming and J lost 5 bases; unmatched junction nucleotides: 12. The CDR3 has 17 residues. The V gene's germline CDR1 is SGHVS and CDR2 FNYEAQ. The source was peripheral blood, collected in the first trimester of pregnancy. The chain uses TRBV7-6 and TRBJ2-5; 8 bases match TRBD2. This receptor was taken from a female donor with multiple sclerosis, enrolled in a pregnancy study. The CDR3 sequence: CASSLEGGGPSVETQYF. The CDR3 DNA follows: TGTGCCAGCAGCTTAGAAGGCGGGGGGCCCTCCGTGGAGACCCAGTACTTC.